The 10 T cell receptor beta chains below come from one sample, sequenced in a study of vaccination and CD4 T cells after COVID-19. These receptors have no known antigen. Sample treatment: approximately nine-day PBMC culture with coronavirus spike peptide pools or control peptides (ViraFEST assay). Ahead of the COVID-19 pandemic (2011-2018), the CD4+ T cells of the unexposed donor were collected. Sequence data for DNA of cultured CD4+ T cells were generated by the Oncomine TCR Beta short-read assay. Genomic DNA was extracted from cultured CD4+ T cells. TCRdb processed the PCR reads anew with MiXCR; each CDR3 protein has one entry. The data hold roughly 9,500 distinct CDR3 sequences, with around 30% observed a single time. The sequenced material came from CD4+ T cells from blood, cultured in vitro. The receptors originated from a human donor in good health.

The rearrangement links TRBV7-9 to TRBJ1-1, with 10 nucleotides matching TRBD1. V shed 3 bases and J 4 bases; nucleotides not matched to a gene: 2. The CDR3 contains 14 residues. The germline CDR1 and CDR2 sequences are SEHNR and FQNEAQ (reference sequence). The CDR3 region is CASSLDRGGTEAFF. The CDR3 DNA is TGTGCCAGCAGCTTGGACAGGGGGGGCACTGAAGCTTTCTTT.

The chain links TRBV11-3 to TRBJ2-2; D is possibly TRBD2 (6 bases). Per germline, CDR1 SGHNT and CDR2 YENEEA. The CDR3 totals 13 residues. Trimming stripped 5 bases from V and 8 bases from J, with 12 bases between. This chain's CDR3 is CASSLWRVGELFF. As DNA, the CDR3 is TGTGCCAGCAGCCTCTGGAGGGTAGGGGAGCTGTTTTTT.

This clonotype appeared a few times. This chain connects TRBV6-1 to TRBJ1-3, with 7 nucleotides matching TRBD1. V lost 6 bases, J lost 0 bases, and 14 bases stayed unmatched. CDR3 length: 18 residues. Looked up from germline, CDR1 is MNHNS and CDR2 is SASEGT. The CDR3 sequence: CASRGSTGPYYSGNTIYF. In DNA form, the CDR3 reads TGTGCCAGCAGGGGATCGACAGGGCCCTACTACTCTGGAAACACCATATATTTT.

The rearrangement links TRBV19 to TRBJ2-7; tentatively, D is TRBD1 (6 bases). Per germline, CDR1 LNHDA and CDR2 SQIVND (reference sequence). Trimming removed 5 bases from V and 3 bases from J, with 14 bases in between. The CDR3 length is 14 residues. The DNA for the CDR3 is TGTGCCAGTAGTTCCTACGGACAGCACTACGAGCAGTACTTC. Protein product: CASSSYGQHYEQYF.

In its sample, this clonotype was seen a few times. The rearrangement links TRBV20-1 to TRBJ1-1; perhaps TRBD1 as D (5 bases). Germline V CDR1 and CDR2: DFQATT, SNEGSKA (reference sequence). V lost 6 bases and J 5 bases, leaving 16 bases between the germline ends. The CDR3 has 13 residues. The CDR3 region is CSARQLGITEAFF. CDR3 DNA sequence: TGCAGTGCCCGACAGCTAGGAATTACTGAAGCTTTCTTT.

Only a few counts were recorded for this clonotype. The chain links TRBV28 to TRBJ1-1; the match to TRBD1 covers 10 bases. From germline, CDR1 is MDHEN and CDR2 SYDVKM. The CDR3 covers 15 residues. The V and J ends lost 5 bases and 5 bases, in that order; junction bases with no gene match: 8. The CDR3 nucleotides are TGTGCCAGCAGTCCCCCAAAGGACAGGGGGACTGAAGCTTTCTTT. It is translated as CASSPPKDRGTEAFF.

This clonotype was detected only a few times. The V gene is TRBV19, the J gene TRBJ2-1; a weak D match, TRBD1 (5 bases). Germline V gene lookup returns CDR1 LNHDA and CDR2 SQIVND (reference sequence). V was pared by 2 bases and J by 6 bases, with 14 bases between. The CDR3 totals 15 residues. The DNA of the CDR3 is TGTGCCAGTAGTATACGGCGCAGGGAAGGCAATGAGCAGTTCTTC. Translating it yields CASSIRRREGNEQFF.

The rearrangement uses TRBV6-9 and TRBJ2-4; D is possibly TRBD1 (5 bases). From germline, CDR1 is MNHGY and CDR2 SVAAGI. This CDR3 is built from 13 residues. V lost 6 bases and J 4 bases, leaving 10 bases between the germline ends. The CDR3, as DNA: TGTGCCAGCAGCCCCGACAGAAAAAACATTCAGTACTTC. Protein product: CASSPDRKNIQYF.

This clonotype was observed a few times. The rearrangement joins TRBV6-2 or TRBV6-3 to TRBJ2-2; D is possibly TRBD2 (6 bases). The CDR3 has 15 amino acids. Trimming took 2 bases from V and 7 from J, leaving 14 bases between them. Germline assignment: CDR1 MNHEY and CDR2 SVGEGT. The CDR3 DNA follows: TGTGCCAGCAGTTACCCTCGCGGGATCGGCGGGGAGCTGTTTTTT. It specifies CASSYPRGIGGELFF.

In nucleotides, the CDR3 is TGTGCCAGCAGCTTAGTGCGCCACGAAGCTTTCTTT. Translated, it gives CASSLVRHEAFF. This rearrangement joins TRBV7-2 to TRBJ1-1; D unclear. Trimming removed 1 base at V and 8 bases at J, with 8 bases between. This CDR3 spans 12 amino acids. Germline CDR1 and CDR2: SGHTA and FQGNSA.